A single sample gave rise to the 30 T cell receptor beta chains below, sequenced in a study of CD8 T cells in Susac syndrome. Reverse transcription of about 0.5 to 1 ug RNA was carried out with random hexamers. TCRdb independently ran MiXCR on the immunoSEQ multiplex PCR reads; one entry per CDR3 protein. The sample shows some 80,000 distinct CDR3 sequences, 85% to 95% of them seen only once. Source material: CD8+ T cells from PBMCs. These receptors were collected from a human donor in good health.

The chain recombines TRBV12-3 or TRBV12-4 with TRBJ2-3; possible D gene TRBD1, 5 bases. Trimming removed 1 base at V and 4 bases at J, with 6 bases between. The CDR3 spans 13 residues. In nucleotides, the CDR3 is TGTGCCAGCAGTTTAGGACAGTCAGATACGCAGTATTTT. This sequence encodes CASSLGQSDTQYF.

In this sample, this clonotype turned up once. The rearrangement uses TRBV10-3 and TRBJ1-5; 9 nucleotides agree with TRBD1. Germline CDR1 is ENHRY and CDR2 is SYGVKD. The junction had 5 bases not matched to a gene; V was cut back by 10 bases and J by 1 base. The CDR3 totals 14 residues. The DNA for the CDR3 is TGTGCCACCTTTACAGGGGGCAGCAATCAGCCCCAGCATTTT. It codes for CATFTGGSNQPQHF.

This sequence joins TRBV7-6 and TRBJ2-3, with 9 bases aligning to TRBD2. The CDR3 is made up of 15 amino acids. CDR1 SGHVS and CDR2 FNYEAQ come from the germline V gene. With 6 bases clipped from V and 2 bases from J, the junction kept 6 bases outside the gene matches. CDR3 region: CASSWTSENTDTQYF. For the CDR3, the DNA is TGTGCCAGCAGTTGGACTAGCGAGAACACAGATACGCAGTATTTT.

The rearrangement links TRBV7-8 to TRBJ2-7, with 10 bases aligning to TRBD2. In germline, CDR1 is SGHVS, CDR2 FQNEAQ. CDR3 length: 15 amino acids. Unmatched junction bases numbered 5, after V lost 5 bases and J lost 1 base. CDR3 sequence (DNA): TGTGCCAGCAGCCCCACGACTAGCGGGTCCTACGAGCAGTACGTC. Amino acids: CASSPTTSGSYEQYV.

The chain couples TRBV27 to TRBJ2-1; 10 bases line up with TRBD2. V shed 4 bases, J shed 6 bases, and the junction held 6 bases outside the gene matches. There are 15 residues in the CDR3. Germline V gene lookup returns CDR1 MNHEY and CDR2 SMNVEV (reference sequence). The CDR3 protein is CASSYRASGGNEQFF. The CDR3 DNA reads as TGTGCCAGCAGTTATCGGGCTAGCGGGGGCAATGAGCAGTTCTTC.

The rearrangement uses TRBV13 and TRBJ2-7; D possibly corresponds to TRBD2 (5 bases). This CDR3 has 14 residues. The germline gives CDR1 PRHDT, CDR2 FYEKMQ (reference sequence). The V and J ends lost 4 bases and 5 bases respectively, with 15 bases between them. The CDR3 is CASSSPNSGDEQYF. CDR3 in DNA: TGTGCCAGCAGCTCCCCTAACTCCGGGGACGAGCAGTACTTC.

The chain recombines TRBV29-1 with TRBJ2-1; D is possibly TRBD1 or TRBD2 (5 bases each). The CDR3 extends over 15 amino acids. With 0 bases removed from V and 3 bases from J, the gap between germline ends came to 12 bases. CDR1 is SQVTM, CDR2 ANQGSEA, per germline. CDR3 residues: CSVEDLGPGYNEQFF. In DNA form, the CDR3 reads TGCAGCGTTGAAGATCTGGGACCTGGCTACAATGAGCAGTTCTTC.

V and J are TRBV6-2 or TRBV6-3 and TRBJ2-1, with a tentative D call TRBD1 (6 bases). The length of the CDR3 is 14 residues. V lost 4 bases, J lost 5 bases, and 12 bases lay in between. Germline V gene data show CDR1 as MNHEY and CDR2 as SVGEGT. The CDR3 region has the DNA TGTGCCAGCAGTTTTCTGCAGGGGAACAATGAGCAGTTCTTC. Protein product: CASSFLQGNNEQFF.

The CDR3 bases are TGTGCCAGCACCACACAGGGATCGAACACTGAAGCTTTCTTT. Protein product: CASTTQGSNTEAFF. The V and J genes are TRBV6-5 and TRBJ1-1, with D possibly being TRBD1 (6 bases). CDR1 and CDR2 from the germline V gene are MNHEY and SVGAGI. V lost 7 bases, J lost 1 base, and 13 bases lay in between. The CDR3 contains 14 residues.

The rearrangement joins TRBV20-1 to TRBJ1-2, with D perhaps TRBD1 (5 bases). The CDR3 runs to 14 residues. Deletions cut 6 bases from V and 6 bases from J, with 20 bases between. CDR1 and CDR2 from the germline V gene are DFQATT and SNEGSKA (reference sequence). CDR3 DNA sequence: TGCAGTGCCACCCTCCAGGGCAGCGAGCATGGCTACACCTTC. Protein product: CSATLQGSEHGYTF.

The chain is built from TRBV12-3 or TRBV12-4 and TRBJ2-5, with D uncertain. V gave up 6 bases and J gave up 3 bases, with 17 bases separating them. The CDR3 extends over 15 amino acids. CDR3 sequence: CASSRSPYSEETQYF. DNA of the CDR3: TGTGCCAGCAGCCGATCCCCGTACAGTGAAGAGACCCAGTACTTC.

The chain uses TRBV19 and TRBJ1-5; a weak D match, TRBD1 (5 bases). Germline lookup yields CDR1 LNHDA and CDR2 SQIVND (reference sequence). Trimming took off 4 bases at V and 5 bases at J, with 15 bases between the two ends. The CDR3 is 15 residues long. CDR3 sequence reads: CASSTGGALDQPQHF. CDR3 bases: TGTGCCAGTAGTACGGGGGGAGCATTAGATCAGCCCCAGCATTTT.

V and J are TRBV27 and TRBJ1-2; D may be TRBD1 (6 bases). V was pared by 6 bases and J by 4 bases, with 12 bases between. The length of the CDR3 is 13 residues. In germline, CDR1 is MNHEY, CDR2 SMNVEV (reference sequence). CDR3 nucleotides: TGTGCCAGCAGGTCAGGGGAGGTCTATGGCTACACCTTC. Encoded protein: CASRSGEVYGYTF.

The chain has TRBV29-1 and TRBJ2-7; D assignment may be TRBD1 or TRBD2 (5 bases each). In germline, CDR1 is SQVTM, CDR2 ANQGSEA. This CDR3 contains 13 residues. Between the trimmed V and J ends, which lost 2 bases and 2 bases, there was a span of 10 bases. CDR3 residues: CSVEQGVPYEQYF. Here the CDR3 DNA reads TGCAGCGTTGAACAGGGAGTACCCTACGAGCAGTACTTC.

The chain is built from TRBV5-6 and TRBJ2-7; 15 nucleotides line up with TRBD2. This CDR3 has 17 residues. The germline V gene encodes CDR1 SGHDT and CDR2 YYEEEE. With 4 bases clipped from V and 7 bases from J, the junction kept 12 bases outside the gene matches. The CDR3 is CASSRTSGRALPGEQYV. Written as DNA, the CDR3 is TGTGCCAGCAGCAGGACTAGCGGGAGGGCCTTGCCCGGAGAGCAGTACGTC.

This rearrangement joins TRBV9 to TRBJ2-2; D remains unclear. This CDR3 has 12 residues. V lost 3 bases and J 8 bases, leaving 8 bases between the germline ends. CDR1 is SGDLS and CDR2 is YYNGEE in the germline V gene. CDR3 DNA sequence: TGTGCCAGCAGCGATAGGGTGGGGGAGCTGTTTTTT. Amino acid sequence: CASSDRVGELFF.

This chain links TRBV3-1 with TRBJ1-2; D unresolved. Trimming removed 0 bases at V and 4 bases at J, with 6 bases between. The CDR3 spans 13 residues. Germline CDR1 LGHDT, CDR2 YNNKEL (reference sequence). The CDR3 DNA reads TGTGCCAGCAGCCAAGAGGGCCGCTATGGCTACACCTTC. Its protein product is CASSQEGRYGYTF.

The rearrangement joins TRBV9 to TRBJ2-7, with a tentative D call TRBD1 (6 bases). Germline V lookup: CDR1 SGDLS, CDR2 YYNGEE. CDR3 size: 15 residues. V was trimmed by 3 bases and J by 2 bases, leaving 15 bases between them. CDR3 sequence reads: CASSATGSVAYEQYF. The CDR3 DNA is TGTGCCAGCAGCGCAACAGGGTCAGTGGCCTACGAGCAGTACTTC.

J is TRBJ2-6 and V is TRBV20-1; 10 bases fit TRBD1. From germline, CDR1 is DFQATT and CDR2 SNEGSKA (reference sequence). This CDR3 spans 15 amino acids. The V segment lost 5 bases and the J segment 2 bases; nucleotides outside the gene matches: 3. DNA of the CDR3: TGCAGTGCTGACAGGGGGCTGACTGGGGCCAACGTCCTGACTTTC. It yields the protein CSADRGLTGANVLTF.

The chain combines TRBV7-9 with TRBJ1-5; TRBD1 matches 7 bases. This CDR3 comprises 14 residues. Trimming took 5 bases from V and 4 from J; bases not matched to a gene: 5. Germline assignment: CDR1 SEHNR and CDR2 FQNEAQ (reference sequence). For the CDR3, the DNA is TGTGCCAGCAGCCGGACAGGAGGGAATCAGCCCCAGCATTTT. This codes for CASSRTGGNQPQHF. The full variable domain, its missing parts supplied by reference TRBV7-9 and TRBJ1-5, is DTGVSQNPRHKITKRGQNVTFRCDPISEHNRLYWYRQTLGQGPEFLTYFQNEAQLEKSRLLSDRFSAERPKGSFSTLEIQRTEQGDSAMYLCASSRTGGNQPQHFGDGTRLSIL.

V gene TRBV2 combines with J gene TRBJ2-5, with 15 bases lining up with TRBD2. Germline lookup yields CDR1 SNHLY and CDR2 FYNNEI. The CDR3 is made up of 16 amino acids. With 10 bases clipped from V and 5 bases from J, the junction kept 11 bases outside the gene matches. CDR3 in amino acids: CATTGTSGRRRETQYF. CDR3 bases: TGTGCCACAACAGGGACTAGCGGGAGGAGGAGGGAGACCCAGTACTTC.

The chain uses TRBV28 and TRBJ2-7; 13 nucleotides align to TRBD2. The V and J ends lost 10 bases and 2 bases, in that order; junction bases with no gene match: 5. CDR1 and CDR2 (germline): MDHEN, SYDVKM. The CDR3 extends over 14 amino acids. The CDR3 spells CATSGTSGTYEQYV. The CDR3 nucleotides are TGTGCCACCTCCGGGACTAGCGGGACCTACGAGCAGTACGTC.

This chain uses TRBV20-1 with TRBJ2-7; D remains unclear. V was pared by 0 bases and J by 0 bases, with 6 bases between. CDR3 length equals 13 residues. Germline CDR1 DFQATT, CDR2 SNEGSKA (reference sequence). The CDR3 nucleotides read TGCAGTGCTAGAGACAGCGTCTCCTACGAGCAGTACGTC. Amino acids: CSARDSVSYEQYV.

The V call is TRBV29-1, the J call TRBJ1-2; 9 positions match TRBD1. The CDR3 consists of 14 residues. Germline V CDR1 and CDR2: SQVTM, ANQGSEA. V lost 4 bases, J lost 4 bases, and 7 bases stayed unmatched. In nucleotides, the CDR3 is TGCAGCGTTGCTACAGGGGGCTCAGGCTATGGCTACACCTTC. Its protein product is CSVATGGSGYGYTF.

The rearrangement links TRBV9 to TRBJ1-2; weak D call: TRBD1 (6 bases). The CDR3 totals 15 residues. Germline V gene sequence: CDR1 SGDLS, CDR2 YYNGEE. The germline V and J ends were trimmed by 0 bases and 4 bases, with 13 bases remaining between them. The CDR3 sequence is CASSVGVGAGYGYTF. The CDR3 coding sequence is TGTGCCAGCAGCGTAGGGGTGGGGGCCGGCTATGGCTACACCTTC.

V gene TRBV14 combines with J gene TRBJ1-1; D is unclear. This CDR3 spans 12 amino acids. From germline, CDR1 is SGHDN and CDR2 FVKESK. V lost 4 bases and J lost 10, with 13 bases in between. CDR3 coding DNA: TGTGCCAGCAGCCCCGGCCCTGCCGGAGCTTTCTTT. This codes for CASSPGPAGAFF.

The J gene is TRBJ2-7, the V gene TRBV12-5, with D unresolved. The CDR3 contains 15 residues. V was clipped by 1 base and J by 5 bases, with 15 bases between them. Germline loops: CDR1 LGHNT, CDR2 FRNRAP. The CDR3: CASGLGERLIDEQYF. For the CDR3, the DNA is TGTGCTAGTGGTTTGGGGGAAAGACTGATCGACGAGCAGTACTTC.

The chain links TRBV7-9 to TRBJ1-5; D unclear. Germline V gene data show CDR1 as SEHNR and CDR2 as FQNEAQ (reference sequence). The germline V and J ends were trimmed by 1 base and 2 bases, with 9 bases remaining between them. This CDR3 comprises 15 residues. For the CDR3, the DNA is TGTGCCAGCAGCTTAGAGCCTGCCGGCAATCAGCCCCAGCATTTT. Its translation: CASSLEPAGNQPQHF.

V is TRBV7-9 and J is TRBJ2-3, with D uncertain. Germline values: CDR1 SEHNR, CDR2 FQNEAQ (reference sequence). Trimming removed 1 base at V and 7 bases at J, with 3 bases between. This CDR3 comprises 11 residues. In nucleotides, the CDR3 is TGTGCCAGCAGCTTAGGCTATACGCAGTATTTT. Translated: CASSLGYTQYF.

The chain couples TRBV10-3 to TRBJ2-2; the D gene is possibly TRBD1 (6 bases). The V and J ends lost 10 bases and 3 bases respectively, with 12 bases between them. Germline V gene data show CDR1 as ENHRY and CDR2 as SYGVKD. The CDR3 extends over 13 amino acids. The CDR3 bases are TGTGCCACCCTGACAGGAGACACCGGGGAGCTGTTTTTT. Encoded protein: CATLTGDTGELFF.